A single T cell receptor beta chain is shown here with its context. The data are from a study of blood T cell repertoires in COVID-19. CDR1 and CDR2 (germline): LNHDA, SQIVND (reference sequence). V was clipped by 2 bases and J by 0 bases, with 14 bases between them. The CDR3 consists of 18 residues. Profiling relied on immunoSEQ multiplex PCR, and the TCRdb table lists in-frame clones only, not all of them. The data show 200,000 to 250,000 clones, 84% seen once. The TCR was taken from a man aged 50 to 60 with active or convalescent COVID-19. The sample was peripheral blood. V usage is TRBV19 and J usage is TRBJ2-6; no reliable D call. The CDR3 sequence is CASSISDSLYSGANVLTF. CDR3 DNA sequence: TGTGCCAGTAGTATATCAGACTCTCTCTACTCTGGGGCCAACGTCCTGACTTTC.